A selection of T cell receptor beta chains follows, all from one sample in a study of blood T cell repertoires in COVID-19. Measured with immunoSEQ multiplex PCR; TCRdb has only the in-frame clones, and not every one. Found here are approximately 480,000 clones, roughly 87% of them singletons; the top ten hold under 0.75%. The sequenced sample consisted of PBMCs or T cells enriched from blood (not recorded which). Receptor source: a woman between 18 and 29 years old who had recovered from COVID-19. Each CDR3 is given with its conserved first and last residue. D genes are given only for firm matches. Clone sizes are given selectively: once, few, many, or a class where the clone is expanded.

>NA|TRBV11-2|15|NA|TRBJ1-2
TGTGCCAGCAGCTTAGGCGGGCAGGACTCCTATGGCTACACCTTC
CASSLGGQDSYGYTF
>NA|TRBV7-9|17|once|TRBJ1-4
TGTGCCAGCAGCTTAGCCACAACAGCAGCAACTAATGAAAAACTGTTTTTT
CASSLATTAATNEKLFF
>TRBD1|TRBV27|14|NA|TRBJ1-4
TGTGCCAGCAGTAACAGGGGACCTAATGAAAAACTGTTTTTT
CASSNRGPNEKLFF
>TRBD1|TRBV2|14|NA|TRBJ1-6
TGTGCCAGCGGAACGGGACAGGGAGCTTCACCCCTCCACTTT
CASGTGQGASPLHF
>TRBD2|TRBV15|15|NA|TRBJ2-1
TGTGCCACCAGCAGACCACTCGGCGGGGGAGGTGAGCAGTTCTTC
CATSRPLGGGGEQFF
>NA|TRBV19|15|once|TRBJ1-2
TGTGCCAGTAGTATCGCCTCTGGGGACACCTATGGCTACACCTTC
CASSIASGDTYGYTF
>NA|TRBV7-9|14|NA|TRBJ1-3
TGTGCCAGCAGCCCCCGGGGGTCTGGAAACACCATATATTTT
CASSPRGSGNTIYF
>TRBD1|TRBV29-1|14|once|TRBJ1-1
TGCAGCACAGAACCGACAGGGGCGGGTACTGAAGCTTTCTTT
CSTEPTGAGTEAFF
>NA|TRBV18|14|NA|TRBJ2-7
TGTGCCAGCTCACCCGGACAGAGTTCCTACGAGCAGTACTTC
CASSPGQSSYEQYF
>NA|TRBV11-2|13|NA|TRBJ1-2
TGTGCCAGCAGCTTAGGGGCGAACTATGGCTACACCTTC
CASSLGANYGYTF
>TRBD2|TRBV10-3|14|NA|TRBJ2-5
TGTGCCAGTGCCGGGACTAGCGGGGGGGCCCCCCATAACTTC
CASAGTSGGAPHNF
>NA|TRBV9|15|NA|TRBJ1-1
TGTGCCAGCAGCGTAAGGCCCCAGGGGAACACTGAAGCTTTCTTT
CASSVRPQGNTEAFF
>TRBD1|TRBV7-8|18|NA|TRBJ1-4
TGTGCCAGCAGCTTAAGAGCAGGGGGGATAACAACTAATGAAAAACTGTTTTTT
CASSLRAGGITTNEKLFF
>TRBD1|TRBV3-1/TRBV3-2|15|NA|TRBJ1-1
TGTGCCAGCAGCCCTCTGGACAGGTCGAACACTGAAGCTTTCTTT
CASSPLDRSNTEAFF
>TRBD1|TRBV7-9|14|NA|TRBJ1-1
TGTGCCAGCAACCCCTCAGGGGGCGGGACTGAAGCTTTCTTT
CASNPSGGGTEAFF
>NA|TRBV28|15|NA|TRBJ1-3
TGTGCCAGCAGTGAGACAGGCCTCTCTGGAAACACCATATATTTT
CASSETGLSGNTIYF
>TRBD2|TRBV11-3|17|NA|TRBJ2-1
TGTGCCAGCAGCTTAGGACTAGCGGGGGGGCATAGAAATGAGCAGTTCTTC
CASSLGLAGGHRNEQFF
>TRBD1|TRBV5-4|17|NA|TRBJ1-4
TGTGCCAGCAGCCGAACAGGGGGGGGTGGAACTAATGAAAAACTGTTTTTT
CASSRTGGGGTNEKLFF
>NA|TRBV29-1|15|NA|TRBJ2-7
TGCAGCGTTGAAGGCGGCGGCCTGGGTCCCTACGAGCAGTACTTC
CSVEGGGLGPYEQYF
>TRBD1|TRBV6-6|15|NA|TRBJ1-1
TGTGCCAGCAGTTACTCAGCAGGGGGCGGTGGTGAAGCTTTCTTT
CASSYSAGGGGEAFF
>NA|TRBV6-5|12|once|TRBJ1-5
TGTGCCAGCAAATGGGGGGATCAGCCCCAGCATTTT
CASKWGDQPQHF
>NA|TRBV7-3|12|NA|TRBJ1-1
TGTGCCAGCAGCTTAGGCAGCACTGAAGCTTTCTTT
CASSLGSTEAFF